This TCR beta chain was captured by sequencing in a study of blood T cell repertoires in COVID-19 (dated by TCRdb to the early 2020s). Context from the whole study: Samples from collaborators originated in the United States, Italy and Spain and spanned both the acute and convalescent phases of COVID-19. The repertoires were made available in a free public database intended to serve as a resource for research on the immune response to SARS-CoV-2. Samples were obtained from the ongoing ImmuneRACE study (first 160 participants) and from 1,254 subjects provided by 6 global collaborators. The dataset comprised deeply sampled blood TCRbeta repertoires from subjects exposed to, actively infected with, or recovered from COVID-19. The material from the prospective study consisted of cDNA or gDNA derived from T cells, B-cell-depleted T cells, or PBMCs. Sample metadata almost always included a de-identified subject ID, COVID-19 status, age in years and sex. HLA class I and class II types, where available, came from metadata supplied by the sample provider rather than from assay-based typing. Paper-wide results and their limitations: How much clinical and demographic metadata was included differed by source and by participant, and the metadata was provided uncurated.

TCRbeta CDR3 regions were amplified from genomic DNA using the immunoSEQ Assay, a bias-controlled multiplex PCR. On the authors' methods: Within the assay, amplification of reference gene primers was used to estimate how many nucleated cells each sample contained. To quantify the absolute abundance of each unique TCRbeta CDR3 rearrangement, sequence reads were collapsed and filtered. For each sample, productive Simpson clonality was calculated as the square root of Simpson's diversity index over productive rearrangements. In TCRdb, the immuneACCESS table is reduced to in-frame sequences with V and J assigned. These tables do not hold every clone; where another copy was compared, an unresolved V gene accounts for under half, and the others remain unexplained. That table supplies the V and J calls and clone size; D and trimming were determined from the DNA. For this sample the table gives 300,000 or so clones, of which over 75% were detected only once. 1% of the sample is taken by the ten largest.

A distance of 18 bases separates the germline ends of V and J, which lose 4 bases and 5 bases respectively. The germline V gene (reference sequence) provides CDR1 SGHNT and CDR2 YYREEE. From cysteine to phenylalanine, the CDR3 is 16 amino acids long. The DNA shown is the 48-base CDR3, in frame from base 1. Collaborating institutions collected whole blood in K2EDTA tubes following their own protocols. Collaborator samples were shipped for TCRbeta analysis as frozen whole blood, isolated PBMCs, or DNA extracted from either sample type. With regard to this clone: The clone's antigen remains unknown. Qualities for individual bases were not recorded, and no much larger clone is one base off.

The specimen sequenced was peripheral blood. The sequence came from a man in his forties or fifties with active or convalescent COVID-19. The chain is assembled from TRBV5-4 and TRBJ1-4, with TRBD1 tentatively as D gene (5 bases match). The nucleotides are TGTGCCAGCAGCGAGGGCGGGGGAAACTCGAATGAAAAACTGTTTTTT. This sequence encodes CASSEGGGNSNEKLFF.